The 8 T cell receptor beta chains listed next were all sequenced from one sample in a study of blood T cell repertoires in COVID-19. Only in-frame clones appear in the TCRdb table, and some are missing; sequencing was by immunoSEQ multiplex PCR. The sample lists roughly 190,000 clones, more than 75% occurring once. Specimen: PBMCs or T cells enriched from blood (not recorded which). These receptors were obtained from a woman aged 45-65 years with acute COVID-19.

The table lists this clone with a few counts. The CDR3 here is CASKQGSNQPQHF. The CDR3 DNA is TGTGCCAGCAAACAGGGGAGCAATCAGCCCCAGCATTTT. The V gene is TRBV12-3 or TRBV12-4, the J gene TRBJ1-5; 7 nucleotides line up with TRBD1. The CDR3 extends over 13 amino acids. V lost 7 bases, J lost 1 base, and 1 base stayed unmatched.

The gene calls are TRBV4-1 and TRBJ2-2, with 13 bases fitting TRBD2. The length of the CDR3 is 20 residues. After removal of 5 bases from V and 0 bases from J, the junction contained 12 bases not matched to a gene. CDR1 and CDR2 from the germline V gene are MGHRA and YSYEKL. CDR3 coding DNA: TGCGCCAGCAGCATACTTACCCGACTAGCGGGGGGACCGAACACCGGGGAGCTGTTTTTT. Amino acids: CASSILTRLAGGPNTGELFF.

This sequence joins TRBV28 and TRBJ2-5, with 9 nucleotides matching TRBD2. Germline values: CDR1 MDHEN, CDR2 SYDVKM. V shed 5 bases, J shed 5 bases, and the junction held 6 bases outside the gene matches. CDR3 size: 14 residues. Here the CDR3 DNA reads TGTGCCAGCAGTGGTCGAGCGGGGGGTGAGACCCAGTACTTC. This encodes CASSGRAGGETQYF. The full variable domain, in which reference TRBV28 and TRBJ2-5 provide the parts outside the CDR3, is DVKVTQSSRYLVKRTGEKVFLECVQDMDHENMFWYRQDPGLGLRLIYFSYDVKMKEKGDIPEGYSVSREKKERFSLILESASTNQTSMYLCASSGRAGGETQYFGPGTRLLVL.

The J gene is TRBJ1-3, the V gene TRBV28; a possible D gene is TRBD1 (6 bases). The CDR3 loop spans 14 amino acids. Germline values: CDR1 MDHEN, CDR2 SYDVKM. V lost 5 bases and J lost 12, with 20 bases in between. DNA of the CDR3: TGTGCCAGCAGTCCTCACCGGGACCTAGGGGGCATATATTTT. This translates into CASSPHRDLGGIYF.

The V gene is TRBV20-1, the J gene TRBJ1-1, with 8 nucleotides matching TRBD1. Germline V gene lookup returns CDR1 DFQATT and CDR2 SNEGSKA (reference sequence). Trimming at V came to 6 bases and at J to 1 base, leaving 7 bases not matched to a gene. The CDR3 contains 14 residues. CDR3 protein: CSASPDRGNTEAFF. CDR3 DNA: TGCAGTGCAAGTCCCGACAGGGGGAACACTGAAGCTTTCTTT.

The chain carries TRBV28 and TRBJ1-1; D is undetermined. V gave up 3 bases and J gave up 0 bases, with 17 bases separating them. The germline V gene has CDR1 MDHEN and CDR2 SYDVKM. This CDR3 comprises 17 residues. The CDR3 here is CASSFPYETVLNTEAFF. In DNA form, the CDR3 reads TGTGCCAGCAGTTTCCCCTACGAGACTGTACTGAACACTGAAGCTTTCTTT. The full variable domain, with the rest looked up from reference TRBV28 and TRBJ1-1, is DVKVTQSSRYLVKRTGEKVFLECVQDMDHENMFWYRQDPGLGLRLIYFSYDVKMKEKGDIPEGYSVSREKKERFSLILESASTNQTSMYLCASSFPYETVLNTEAFFGQGTRLTVV.

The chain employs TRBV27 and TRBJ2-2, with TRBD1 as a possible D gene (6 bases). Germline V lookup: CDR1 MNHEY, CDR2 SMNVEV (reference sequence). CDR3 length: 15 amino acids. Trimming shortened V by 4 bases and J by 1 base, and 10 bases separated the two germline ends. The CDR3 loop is CASSSPGENTGELFF. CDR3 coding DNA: TGTGCCAGCAGTTCCCCAGGGGAGAACACCGGGGAGCTGTTTTTT.

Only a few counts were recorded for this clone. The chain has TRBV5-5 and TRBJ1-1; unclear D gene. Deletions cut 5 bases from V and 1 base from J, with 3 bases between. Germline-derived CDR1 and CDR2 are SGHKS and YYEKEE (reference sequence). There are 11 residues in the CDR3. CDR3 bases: TGTGCCAGCAGTCAGAACACTGAAGCTTTCTTT. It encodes CASSQNTEAFF.